The next 22 T cell receptor beta chains were all read from a single sample in a study of vaccination effects on CD4 cells after COVID-19 (dated by TCRdb to 2022 to 2024). These receptors have no identified antigens. In the ViraFEST assay, PBMC were stimulated with viral peptide pools, and antigen-specific CD4+ T cell clonotypes were then identified by expansion using TCR sequencing. After roughly 11 days of culture, CD4+ T cells were isolated with the EasySep CD4+ T cell isolation kit. The library was prepared using the immunoSEQ multiplex PCR assay. In its TCRdb copy, this immuneACCESS table keeps in-frame sequences only and misses some clones. Where compared with another copy, unresolved V genes explain less than half of these, and the others have no known cause. For this sample there are 20,000 to 25,000 clones; 73% appear just once. Jointly, the top ten make up roughly 12% of the sample. The sequencing used CD4+ T cells from PBMCs cultured with HCoV-229E spike peptides, collected before COVID-19 vaccination. The cell subset or site label of this sample denotes: HCoV-229E spike overlapping peptide pool stimulation. These receptors were obtained from a human donor who received a COVID-19 vaccine.

CDR3 region: CASSPDFSGNTIYF. CDR3 bases: TGTGCCAGCAGCCCGGATTTCTCTGGAAACACCATATATTTT. The chain combines TRBV7-9 with TRBJ1-3; D unclear. Germline CDR1 and CDR2: SEHNR and FQNEAQ (reference sequence). The CDR3 is 14 amino acids. V was clipped by 5 bases and J by 0 bases, with 8 bases between them.

The chain links TRBV6-5 to TRBJ2-1; 10 positions match TRBD2. Germline lookup yields CDR1 MNHEY and CDR2 SVGAGI. The CDR3 has 14 residues. J was trimmed by 7 bases and V by 8 bases; bases with no gene match: 8. The CDR3 DNA sequence: TGTGCCAGCGGCCTAGCGGGAGTCCGGAATGAGCAGTTCTTC. Translation: CASGLAGVRNEQFF.

The V call is TRBV5-1, the J call TRBJ2-2, with unresolved D. The CDR3 spans 14 residues. The V gene lost 0 bases and the J gene lost 4 bases, with 7 bases spanning the gap. Per germline, CDR1 SGHRS and CDR2 YFSETQ. CDR3 in amino acids: CASSLAETTGELFF. The DNA of the CDR3 is TGCGCCAGCAGCTTGGCAGAGACCACCGGGGAGCTGTTTTTT.

This rearrangement joins TRBV5-1 to TRBJ2-5, with 14 bases that match TRBD2. This CDR3 is 16 amino acids long. V lost 4 bases and J lost 5; bases outside the gene matches: 7. CDR1 is SGHRS and CDR2 is YFSETQ in the germline V gene. The CDR3 DNA reads as TGCGCCAGCAGCCCCGGGACTAGCGGGAGTTTGGAGACCCAGTACTTC. This sequence encodes CASSPGTSGSLETQYF.

CDR3 nucleotides: TGTGCCAGCAGCCCCTGGGGTGAGACCCAGTACTTC. It is translated as CASSPWGETQYF. The chain recombines TRBV3-1 (or the pseudogene TRBV3-2) with TRBJ2-5; D unclear. The V gene lost 4 bases and the J gene lost 5 bases, with 8 bases spanning the gap. Germline assignment: CDR1 LGHDT and CDR2 YNNKEL (reference sequence). CDR3 length equals 12 residues.

In DNA, the CDR3 is TGCAGTGCTAGTCTGCCTAGCGGGAGAGGGGGCACAGATACGCAGTATTTT. Amino acids: CSASLPSGRGGTDTQYF. The chain couples TRBV20-1 to TRBJ2-3; 10 nucleotides agree with TRBD2. Germline values: CDR1 DFQATT, CDR2 SNEGSKA (reference sequence). Losses at the gene ends were 3 bases for V and 1 base for J; bases not matched to a gene: 10. This CDR3 comprises 17 residues.

The chain carries TRBV3-1 (or the pseudogene TRBV3-2) and TRBJ2-1, with TRBD2 identical over 16 bases. The J segment lost 10 bases and the V segment lost 2 bases, leaving 11 bases of the junction unmatched. The CDR3 runs to 18 residues. Germline V CDR1 and CDR2: LGHDT, YNNKEL (reference sequence). The CDR3: CASSQRGLAGGPLAEQFF. The CDR3 nucleotides read TGTGCCAGCAGCCAAAGGGGACTAGCGGGAGGGCCTCTAGCCGAGCAGTTCTTC.

The chain recombines TRBV3-1 (or the pseudogene TRBV3-2) with TRBJ1-3; D not certain. With 5 bases removed from V and 0 bases from J, the gap between germline ends came to 11 bases. The CDR3 is made up of 15 amino acids. Germline V gene data show CDR1 as LGHDT and CDR2 as YNNKEL (reference sequence). This chain's CDR3 is CASSNTGNSGNTIYF. The CDR3 nucleotides are TGTGCCAGCAGCAATACGGGGAACTCTGGAAACACCATATATTTT.

V and J are TRBV10-1 and TRBJ1-1; 9 bases align to TRBD1. This CDR3 is 16 amino acids long. Germline CDR1 reads WNHNN; CDR2 reads SYGVQD (reference sequence). V lost 1 base and J lost 0; bases outside the gene matches: 3. The CDR3 nucleotides are TGCGCCAGCAGTGAGTGGACAGGGGTTATGAACACTGAAGCTTTCTTT. Translating it yields CASSEWTGVMNTEAFF.

The chain recombines TRBV5-1 with TRBJ1-2, with a possible D match to TRBD1 (6 bases). The CDR3 covers 14 residues. The germline V and J ends were trimmed by 4 bases and 2 bases, with 12 bases remaining between them. CDR1 SGHRS and CDR2 YFSETQ come from the germline V gene. For the CDR3, the DNA is TGCGCCAGCAGCCCTGCGGACAGAAACTATGGCTACACCTTC. Translating gives CASSPADRNYGYTF.

The chain is built from TRBV5-1 and TRBJ2-1; the D gene is possibly TRBD2 (5 bases). The CDR3 extends over 15 amino acids. The V end lost 4 bases, the J end lost 9 bases, and 20 bases lay between the germline ends. Looked up from germline, CDR1 is SGHRS and CDR2 is YFSETQ. CDR3 in amino acids: CASSADVPSSGEQFF. The CDR3 nucleotides read TGCGCCAGCAGCGCGGACGTCCCTAGCTCTGGTGAGCAGTTCTTC.

The chain has TRBV27 and TRBJ1-2, with D possibly being TRBD1 (5 bases). This CDR3 comprises 12 residues. CDR1 MNHEY and CDR2 SMNVEV come from the germline V gene (reference sequence). V gave up 5 bases and J gave up 8 bases, with 12 bases separating them. The DNA of the CDR3 is TGTGCCAGCAGTGCGACAGTTTCGGGCTACACCTTC. The encoded protein is CASSATVSGYTF.

The J gene is TRBJ2-7, the V gene TRBV5-1; 7 bases line up with TRBD1. The germline V gene encodes CDR1 SGHRS and CDR2 YFSETQ. This CDR3 has 15 amino acids. V dropped 4 bases and J dropped 1; count of bases not matched to a gene: 8. CDR3 loop: CASSPGQRNSYEQYF. The CDR3, as DNA: TGCGCCAGCAGCCCGGGACAGAGAAATTCCTACGAGCAGTACTTC.

This clone was observed a handful of times. The gene calls are TRBV9 and TRBJ1-4; no clear D. Trimming pared 3 bases from V and 7 bases from J, leaving 16 bases between. Germline CDR1 is SGDLS and CDR2 is YYNGEE. CDR3 length: 15 residues. The chain's CDR3 is CASSAGYSEVEKLFF. The CDR3, as DNA: TGTGCCAGCAGCGCTGGGTACTCCGAAGTTGAAAAACTGTTTTTT.

The chain is built from TRBV5-1 and TRBJ1-2; the match to TRBD1 covers 7 bases. Per germline, CDR1 SGHRS and CDR2 YFSETQ. Trimming cost V 0 bases and J 5 bases; bases outside gene matches: 7. The CDR3 runs 15 residues. CDR3 in amino acids: CASSLAMGQTYGYTF. CDR3 sequence (DNA): TGCGCCAGCAGCTTGGCTATGGGACAGACGTATGGCTACACCTTC.

This clone was counted only a few times. This rearrangement joins TRBV13 to TRBJ2-2; 8 nucleotides align to TRBD2. This CDR3 contains 16 residues. V shed 5 bases and J 4 bases; nucleotides not matched to a gene: 9. Germline CDR1 is PRHDT and CDR2 is FYEKMQ (reference sequence). The CDR3, as DNA: TGTGCCAGCAGCCCCGGACTAGCTCGTTCCACCGGGGAGCTGTTTTTT. This gives the protein CASSPGLARSTGELFF.

The CDR3 bases are TGTGCCAGCAGCTTGAAAACCAAGGGACAGCTCTCTGGAAACACCATATATTTT. It yields the protein CASSLKTKGQLSGNTIYF. The chain has TRBV7-9 and TRBJ1-3; the match to TRBD1 covers 7 bases. V was pared by 3 bases and J by 0 bases, with 11 bases of the junction left unmatched. The germline gives CDR1 SEHNR, CDR2 FQNEAQ (reference sequence). This CDR3 spans 18 amino acids. The full variable domain, with the rest looked up from reference TRBV7-9 and TRBJ1-3, is DTGVSQNPRHKITKRGQNVTFRCDPISEHNRLYWYRQTLGQGPEFLTYFQNEAQLEKSRLLSDRFSAERPKGSFSTLEIQRTEQGDSAMYLCASSLKTKGQLSGNTIYFGEGSWLTVV.

The V call is TRBV14, the J call TRBJ2-5; D may be TRBD2 (6 bases). The CDR3 contains 14 residues. Germline lookup yields CDR1 SGHDN and CDR2 FVKESK. Trimming took off 4 bases at V and 2 bases at J, with 11 bases between the two ends. The CDR3 loop is CASSLGGAQETQYF. The CDR3 DNA sequence: TGTGCCAGCAGCCTAGGAGGGGCGCAAGAGACCCAGTACTTC.

The chain has TRBV5-4 and TRBJ2-5, with 9 bases fitting TRBD2. The V segment lost 3 bases and the J segment 3 bases; nucleotides outside the gene matches: 0. The CDR3 is 13 amino acids. Germline loops: CDR1 SGHNT, CDR2 YYREEE (reference sequence). For the CDR3, the DNA is TGTGCCAGCAGCTGGACTAGCGAAGAGACCCAGTACTTC. This gives the protein CASSWTSEETQYF.

The rearrangement uses TRBV5-6 and TRBJ2-1; D is undetermined. V lost 1 base and J 7 bases, leaving 9 bases between the germline ends. The CDR3 is 13 residues long. The V gene's germline CDR1 is SGHDT and CDR2 YYEEEE. CDR3 DNA sequence: TGTGCCAGCAGCTTGTGGCTGGGGAATGAGCAGTTCTTC. This sequence encodes CASSLWLGNEQFF.

A single count supports this clone. This chain uses TRBV12-3 or TRBV12-4 with TRBJ1-5, with D unresolved. V was pared by 3 bases and J by 7 bases, with 7 bases between. This CDR3 comprises 12 residues. In DNA form, the CDR3 reads TGTGCCAGCAGTTTGGTTGGGCAGCCCCAGCATTTT. This encodes CASSLVGQPQHF.

This sequence joins TRBV5-4 and TRBJ2-3; no reliable D call. V lost 0 bases and J 2 bases, leaving 4 bases between the germline ends. The CDR3 contains 13 residues. Germline CDR1 and CDR2: SGHNT and YYREEE (reference sequence). The DNA for the CDR3 is TGTGCCAGCAGCTTGGTTTACACAGATACGCAGTATTTT. This codes for CASSLVYTDTQYF.